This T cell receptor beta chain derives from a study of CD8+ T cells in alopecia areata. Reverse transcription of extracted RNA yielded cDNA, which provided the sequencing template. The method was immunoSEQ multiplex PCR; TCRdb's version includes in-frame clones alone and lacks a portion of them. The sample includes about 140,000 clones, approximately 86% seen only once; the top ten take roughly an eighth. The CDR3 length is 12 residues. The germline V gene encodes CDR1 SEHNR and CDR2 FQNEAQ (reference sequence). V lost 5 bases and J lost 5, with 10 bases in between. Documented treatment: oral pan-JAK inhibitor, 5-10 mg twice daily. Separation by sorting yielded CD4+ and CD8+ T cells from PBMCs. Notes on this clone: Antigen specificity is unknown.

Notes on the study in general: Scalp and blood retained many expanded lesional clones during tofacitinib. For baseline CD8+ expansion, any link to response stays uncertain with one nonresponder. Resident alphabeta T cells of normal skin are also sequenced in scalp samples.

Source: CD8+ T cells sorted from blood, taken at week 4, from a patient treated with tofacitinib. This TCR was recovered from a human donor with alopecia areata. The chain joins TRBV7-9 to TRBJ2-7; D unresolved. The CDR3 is CASSAVPDEQYF. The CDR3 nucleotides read TGTGCCAGCAGCGCAGTCCCGGACGAGCAGTACTTC.